Below, 4 T cell receptor beta chains from the same sample are listed, as sequenced in a study of patients and donors after allogeneic stem cell transplantation. TCRdb fed the RT-PCR reads into MiXCR, producing one record per CDR3 protein. This sample yields about 960,000 distinct CDR3 sequences, of which 18% are seen a single time; 5% to 7.5% belongs to the top ten. Source material: blood, either unsorted or a sorted T cell fraction (not recorded which). The source of these receptors is a human donor who was either an allogeneic HSCT recipient or a stem cell or donor lymphocyte infusion donor (not recorded which). It is not recorded whose cells these are; they may come from a transplant donor.

This clonotype was seen ten or more times. The chain carries TRBV29-1 and TRBJ2-5, with D perhaps TRBD1 or TRBD2 (6 bases each). The germline V gene encodes CDR1 SQVTM and CDR2 ANQGSEA. The CDR3 is 17 amino acids. V gave up 4 bases and J gave up 1 base, with 22 bases separating them. This chain's CDR3 is CSVGARGLGGGQETQYF. CDR3 nucleotides: TGCAGCGTTGGGGCCAGGGGTTTAGGAGGGGGCCAAGAGACCCAGTACTTC.

This clonotype appeared a few times. The CDR3 reads CASSEDTISNQPQHF. In nucleotides, the CDR3 is TGTGCCAGCAGTGAAGATACCATTAGCAATCAGCCCCAGCATTTT. This chain uses TRBV2 with TRBJ1-5; D is unresolved. Trimming cost V 1 base and J 0 bases, with 7 bases left between them. The CDR3 sequence is 15 residues long. Germline values: CDR1 SNHLY, CDR2 FYNNEI.

This clonotype was picked up a small number of times. The chain couples TRBV7-3 to TRBJ2-7; no definite D call. V was shortened by 3 bases and J by 5 bases, with 11 bases between the two germline ends. The CDR3 is 13 amino acids. Germline loops: CDR1 SGHTA, CDR2 FQGTGA. The CDR3 bases are TGTGCCAGCAGCTTCTTACCTGGGAACGAGCAGTACTTC. Residues: CASSFLPGNEQYF.

This clonotype came up many times. The CDR3 region has the DNA TGTGCCAGCAGCCCAGGGACCCTTCACTACAATGAGCAGTTCTTC. Amino acids: CASSPGTLHYNEQFF. V usage is TRBV9 and J usage is TRBJ2-1; D could derive from TRBD1 or TRBD2 (5 bases each). This CDR3 has 15 residues. Germline V CDR1 and CDR2: SGDLS, YYNGEE. V was clipped by 4 bases and J by 3 bases, with 14 bases between them.